This T cell receptor (beta chain) was sequenced for a study of cytomegalovirus exposure and HLA in healthy donors. Overall study results and limits: Within the data, a cluster of highly shared sequence variants was likely a sequencing artifact. For cytomegalovirus status, the classifier reportedly gave diagnoses with high specificity and sensitivity. More clonal expansion characterized HLA-associated TCR beta chains than equally common others in a later analysis. Later analysis associated a missense DCLRE1C variant with TCR beta V- and J-gene trimming.

Trimming cost V 0 bases and J 4 bases; bases outside gene matches: 9. The CDR3 covers 16 residues. Germline lookup yields CDR1 SGHNT and CDR2 YYREEE (reference sequence). On this clone itself: Its specificity is unknown.

The primer mix had 60 Vbeta and 13 Jbeta primers. Method: immunoSEQ multiplex PCR; TCRdb's copy keeps in-frame clones and lacks some. The sample lists 200,000 to 250,000 clones; more than 75% were seen once. The gene calls are TRBV5-4 and TRBJ2-7; TRBD1 matches 8 bases. The sequenced sample was PBMCs. This clonotype was obtained from a human donor in good health. The CDR3 DNA follows: TGTGCCAGCAGCTTGGGGCCCGGGACAGGTGGTTACGAGCAGTACTTC. Encoded protein: CASSLGPGTGGYEQYF.